Included here is one T cell receptor (beta chain) sequence, with context. Which antigen it targets is not known. No base qualities exist here, and no much larger clone lies one base off it. CDR1 and CDR2 are read off the germline V gene as SGHRS and YFSETQ. V lost 4 bases and J lost 4 bases; the stretch between them is 9 bases long. The CDR3, from cysteine to phenylalanine, totals 13 residues. The retained sequence is limited to the CDR3, 39 bases, with the frame set at the first base. At diagnosis, tumor, uninvolved tumor-adjacent lung and peripheral blood were collected and then preserved as a mix of FFPE and fresh-frozen material. For TCR repertoire profiling, blood samples were analyzed in the form of peripheral blood mononuclear cells. The data derive from a study of T cells in localized non-small cell lung cancer (dated by TCRdb to 2019 to 2021). About the investigation overall: T cell repertoires of a few hundred early-stage NSCLC patients were analyzed, with tumors being compared against uninvolved tumor-adjacent lungs. A mean age of approximately 70 years was recorded for the NSCLC patients, of whom under 150 were male and more than 95 were female. The cohort consisted of approximately 220 treatment-naive NSCLC patients whose localized lung tumors had been resected.

The paper as a whole reports these results and caveats: The highest T cell clonality was observed in uninvolved tumor-adjacent lung, where clonality exceeded that of tumor, suggesting that antigenic responses were more focused in uninvolved tumor-adjacent lung. Higher T cell density in blood was associated with longer overall survival, whereas higher clonality in adjacent lung was associated with shorter survival. Because the study design was exploratory, TCR variables were selected using unadjusted p-values without false-discovery rate correction. A median of 57 of the top 100 tumor clones were detected in paired uninvolved adjacent lung, and around 30 of these tumor clones were also found among the top 100 clones of the paired uninvolved adjacent lung. Because multi-region tumor sequencing was not performed, intratumor heterogeneity could not be ruled out.

TCR beta CDR3 regions were sequenced from DNA using the immunoSEQ Assay. The paper's data handling went like this. T cell density was computed as TCR beta template counts normalized to usable DNA estimated by amplifying housekeeping genes. The preseqR package was used to estimate richness by extrapolating to 400,000 templates for PBMC samples and to 120,000 templates for tissue samples. Clonality was defined by subtracting Pielou's evenness from one. Tissue-enriched TCRs were identified through differential abundance testing performed on productive amino-acid clonotypes, with a minimum total count of 5 and an alpha of 0.1. Repertoire overlap between compartments was quantified with the Jaccard Index and Morisita Overlap Index. GLIPH clustered TCR beta CDR3s with public tetramer-defined viral CDR3s; viral motifs required at least three viral sequences plus V-gene enrichment. TCRdb holds this immuneACCESS table with in-frame rearrangements only. Some clones are missing; in checked studies, unresolved V genes explain under half, and the rest has no known cause. V, J and clone size were drawn from that table, and D and trimming were deduced from the DNA. This sample is represented by tens of thousands of clones; 88% of them were singletons. Together, the top ten hold around 20% of the sample.

The source was peripheral blood, collected before any cancer treatment. The clonotype was recovered from a woman aged 35-75 years with stage I squamous cell lung carcinoma. The rearrangement combines TRBV5-1 with TRBJ1-3; TRBD1 is a possible D gene, resting on 6 matching bases. CDR3 protein: CASSLDSGNTIYF. The nucleotide sequence reads TGCGCCAGCAGCCTGGACAGCGGAAACACCATATATTTT.